This T cell receptor beta chain emerged from a study of shared clonotypes between healthy human individuals. Produced via immunoSEQ multiplex PCR; TCRdb's table is partial and in-frame only. Of a few million clones listed, 90% to 95% are singletons. Trimming stripped 4 bases from V and 6 bases from J, with 9 bases between. The CDR3 spans 13 residues. Germline values: CDR1 MNHEY, CDR2 SVGAGI. All of the donors resided in Nashville, Tennessee, and each was a Caucasian adult. This TCR came from a man younger than 35 in good health. J is TRBJ2-2 and V is TRBV6-5; D is unclear. The sample comprised naive CD4+ T cells sorted from blood. As to subset: CD45RA+ positively selected. The CDR3 coding sequence is TGTGCCAGCAGTTTCCTCGTATCCGGGGAGCTGTTTTTT. It specifies CASSFLVSGELFF.